Listed below are T cell receptor beta chains from one sample, sequenced in a study of blood T cell repertoires in COVID-19. Sequencing used immunoSEQ multiplex PCR; TCRdb keeps in-frame clones, though not all of them. Of about 260,000 clones detected, 80% to 85% appear once; the ten largest clones hold roughly 4%. The sequenced material came from peripheral blood. These receptors were collected from a man in his 60s with acute or convalescent COVID-19. CDR3s leave out the opening cysteine and the closing phenylalanine or tryptophan.

V gene	J gene	CDR3 protein
TRBV6-5	TRBJ2-2	ASSRKQGNTGELF
TRBV28	TRBJ2-1	ASTLPGLAVEQF
TRBV19	TRBJ2-1	ASSTTGGIYNEQF
TRBV21-1	TRBJ2-7	ASHFHRGAATDEQY
TRBV3-1/TRBV3-2	TRBJ1-2	ASSPPTAVNYGYT
TRBV28	TRBJ2-7	ASSHGPVPTREQY
TRBV11-2	TRBJ2-7	ASSLVGGASGISYEQY
TRBV19	TRBJ2-5	ASSQSGYGETQY
TRBV7-2	TRBJ1-2	ASSPLWGQNYGYT
TRBV6-5	TRBJ2-7	ASSYGRTSWEQY
TRBV19	TRBJ1-6	ASATISSGSSYNSPLH
TRBV5-1	TRBJ1-2	ASSLGGMGGYT
TRBV5-1	TRBJ2-5	ASSLTDQETQY
TRBV6-5	TRBJ1-1	ASSYLFRGANTEAF
TRBV9	TRBJ2-2	ASSPRTSAAGELF
TRBV7-3	TRBJ2-5	ASSLTFQGGETQY
TRBV9	TRBJ2-1	ASSQTSGGNEQF
TRBV6-6	TRBJ1-5	ASSPYHPGSGANQPQH
TRBV29-1	TRBJ1-2	SVAENYGYT
TRBV9	TRBJ2-2	ASRRGWDTGELF
TRBV6-5	TRBJ1-1	ASSYTRQKGGTEAF
TRBV7-8	TRBJ2-3	ASSLRRVSTDTQY
TRBV19	TRBJ1-4	ASNPGTGGSEKLF
TRBV5-6	TRBJ2-7	ASSSTQAFYEQY
TRBV29-1	TRBJ2-3	SVVSGEPGTQY
TRBV5-1	TRBJ1-1	ASSLDTAMNTEAF
TRBV27	TRBJ1-1	ASSWTAMNTEAF
TRBV2	TRBJ2-2	ASSPRRGTSTGELF
TRBV7-9	TRBJ2-1	ASSPTWTSDEQF
TRBV28	TRBJ1-6	ASRQSYNSPLH
TRBV15	TRBJ2-1	ATSNGLAGTFYNEQF
TRBV27	TRBJ1-4	ASSSPGAGEKLF
TRBV30	TRBJ2-3	AWSVPRSTQY
TRBV6-5	TRBJ2-5	ASRKAGGGETQY
TRBV9	TRBJ2-5	ASSVDAGASYQETQY
TRBV6-5	TRBJ1-1	ASSYSSDTEAF
TRBV11-2	TRBJ1-4	ASSLSTGGGEKLF
TRBV27	TRBJ2-7	ASRGGLGLGSSYEQY
TRBV10-3	TRBJ2-3	AISASRQPDTQY
TRBV5-1	TRBJ1-3	ASSFLGGRSGNTIY
TRBV6-1	TRBJ2-5	ASSEEGGGAGETQY
TRBV18	TRBJ2-3	ASSYRRAQRTDTQY
TRBV19	TRBJ1-2	ASSIGPPLRSGGYT
TRBV11-3	TRBJ2-7	ASSVTSGGGSYEQY
TRBV19	TRBJ2-3	ASSIFSASRTDTQY
TRBV2	TRBJ1-1	ASREDWNTEAF
TRBV24-1	TRBJ1-4	ATSDPGEAKPTNEKLF
TRBV3-1/TRBV3-2	TRBJ2-1	ASSQDWQVYNEQF
TRBV6-6	TRBJ2-5	ASKLAGGTQY
TRBV7-9	TRBJ2-1	ASSLEGGLNEQF
TRBV2	TRBJ2-5	ASWTGQGVETQY
TRBV4-3	TRBJ2-1	ASSQGGQGLAGDNEQF
TRBV25-1	TRBJ2-5	ASRRQGAETQY